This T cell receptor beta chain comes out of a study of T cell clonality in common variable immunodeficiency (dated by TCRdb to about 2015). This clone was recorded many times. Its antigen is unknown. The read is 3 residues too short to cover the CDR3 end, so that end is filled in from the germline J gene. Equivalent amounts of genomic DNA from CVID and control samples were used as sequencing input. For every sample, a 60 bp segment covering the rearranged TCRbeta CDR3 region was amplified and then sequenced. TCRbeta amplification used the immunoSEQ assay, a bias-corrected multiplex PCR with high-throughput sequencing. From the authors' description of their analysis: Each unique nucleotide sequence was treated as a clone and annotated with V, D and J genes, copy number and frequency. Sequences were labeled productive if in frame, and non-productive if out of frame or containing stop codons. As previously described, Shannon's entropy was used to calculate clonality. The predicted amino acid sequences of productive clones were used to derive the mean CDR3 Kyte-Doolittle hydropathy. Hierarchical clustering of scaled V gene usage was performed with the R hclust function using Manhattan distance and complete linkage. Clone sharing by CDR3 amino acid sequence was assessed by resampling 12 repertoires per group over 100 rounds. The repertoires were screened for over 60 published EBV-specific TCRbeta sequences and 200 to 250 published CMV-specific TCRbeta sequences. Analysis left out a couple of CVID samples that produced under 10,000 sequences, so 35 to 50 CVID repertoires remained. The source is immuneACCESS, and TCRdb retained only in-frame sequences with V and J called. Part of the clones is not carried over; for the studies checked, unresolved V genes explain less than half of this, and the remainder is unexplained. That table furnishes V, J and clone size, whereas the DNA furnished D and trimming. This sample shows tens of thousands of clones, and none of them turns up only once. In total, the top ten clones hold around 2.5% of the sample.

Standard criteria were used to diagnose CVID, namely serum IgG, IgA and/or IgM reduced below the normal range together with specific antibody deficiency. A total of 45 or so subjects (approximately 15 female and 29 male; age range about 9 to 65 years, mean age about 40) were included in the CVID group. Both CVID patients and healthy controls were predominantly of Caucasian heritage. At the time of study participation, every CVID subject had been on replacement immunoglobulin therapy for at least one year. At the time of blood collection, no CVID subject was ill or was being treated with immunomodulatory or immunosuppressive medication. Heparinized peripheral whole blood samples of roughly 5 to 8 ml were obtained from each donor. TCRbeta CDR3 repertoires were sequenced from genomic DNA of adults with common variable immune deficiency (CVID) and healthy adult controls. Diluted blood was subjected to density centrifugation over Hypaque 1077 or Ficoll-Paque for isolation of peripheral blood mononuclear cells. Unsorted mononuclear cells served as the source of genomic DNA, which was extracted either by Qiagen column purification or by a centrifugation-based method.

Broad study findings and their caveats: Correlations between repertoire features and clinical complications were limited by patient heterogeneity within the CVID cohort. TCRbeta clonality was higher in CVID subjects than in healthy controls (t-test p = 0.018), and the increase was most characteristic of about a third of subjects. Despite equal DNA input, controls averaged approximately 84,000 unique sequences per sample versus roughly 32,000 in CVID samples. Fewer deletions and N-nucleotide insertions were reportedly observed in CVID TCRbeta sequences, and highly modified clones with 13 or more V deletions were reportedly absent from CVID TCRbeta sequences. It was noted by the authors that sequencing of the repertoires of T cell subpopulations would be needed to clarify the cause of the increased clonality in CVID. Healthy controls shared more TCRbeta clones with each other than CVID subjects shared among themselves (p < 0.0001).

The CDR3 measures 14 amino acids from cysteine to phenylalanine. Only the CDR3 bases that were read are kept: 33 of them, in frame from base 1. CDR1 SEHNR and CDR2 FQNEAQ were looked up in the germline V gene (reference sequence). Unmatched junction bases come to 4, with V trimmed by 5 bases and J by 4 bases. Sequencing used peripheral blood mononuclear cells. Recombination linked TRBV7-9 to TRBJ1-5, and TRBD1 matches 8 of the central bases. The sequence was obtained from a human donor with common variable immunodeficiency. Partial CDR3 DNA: TGTGCCAGCAGCCGGACAGGGATTAATCAGCCC. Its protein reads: CASSRTGINQP. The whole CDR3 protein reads CASSRTGINQPQHF.